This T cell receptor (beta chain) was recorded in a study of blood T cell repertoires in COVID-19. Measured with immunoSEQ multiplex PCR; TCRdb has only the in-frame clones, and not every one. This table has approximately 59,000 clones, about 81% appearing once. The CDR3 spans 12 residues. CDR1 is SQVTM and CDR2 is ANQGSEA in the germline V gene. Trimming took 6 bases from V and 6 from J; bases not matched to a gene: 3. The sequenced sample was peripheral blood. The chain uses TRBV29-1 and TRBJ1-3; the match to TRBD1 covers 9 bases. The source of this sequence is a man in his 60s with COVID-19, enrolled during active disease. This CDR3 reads CSVTGGLNTIYF. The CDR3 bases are TGCAGCGTAACAGGGGGCTTAAACACCATATATTTT.